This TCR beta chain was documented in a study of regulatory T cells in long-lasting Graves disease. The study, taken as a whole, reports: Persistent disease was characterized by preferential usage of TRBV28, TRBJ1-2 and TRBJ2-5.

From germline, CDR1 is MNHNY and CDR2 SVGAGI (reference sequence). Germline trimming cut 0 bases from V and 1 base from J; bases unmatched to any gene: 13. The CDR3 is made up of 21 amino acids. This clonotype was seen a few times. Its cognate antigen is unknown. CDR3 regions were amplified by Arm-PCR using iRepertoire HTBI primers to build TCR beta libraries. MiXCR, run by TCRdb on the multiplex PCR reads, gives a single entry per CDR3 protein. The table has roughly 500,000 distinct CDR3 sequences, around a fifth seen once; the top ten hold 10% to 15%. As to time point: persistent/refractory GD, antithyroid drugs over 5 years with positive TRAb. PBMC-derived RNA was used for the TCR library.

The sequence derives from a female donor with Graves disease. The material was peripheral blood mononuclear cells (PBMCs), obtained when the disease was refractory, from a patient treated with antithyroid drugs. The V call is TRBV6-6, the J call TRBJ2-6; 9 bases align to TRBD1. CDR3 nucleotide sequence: TGTGCCAGCAGTTACTCGATAAACGGGGACAGGGCGCCATCTGGGGCCAACGTCCTGACTTTC. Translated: CASSYSINGDRAPSGANVLTF.